The 2 T cell receptor beta chains below come from one sample, sequenced in a study of T cells after yellow fever vaccination. One entry per CDR3 protein, called by TCRdb with MiXCR from the 5' RACE reads. The top ten hold just over 35% of the sample, which has approximately 170,000 distinct CDR3 sequences, roughly 11% seen once. Sequencing was performed on CD8+ T cells sorted from PBMCs, taken 15 days after the yellow fever booster vaccination. The receptors here all came from a man aged 18 to 35 who received the YFV17D yellow fever vaccine.

This clonotype was observed many times. The chain employs TRBV20-1 and TRBJ1-2; 8 nucleotides align to TRBD1. This CDR3 comprises 16 residues. The trim removed 6 bases at V and 7 bases at J, leaving 19 bases unmatched. The V gene's germline CDR1 is DFQATT and CDR2 SNEGSKA (reference sequence). DNA of the CDR3: TGCAGTGCCAGAAGTGCCGAACAGGGGGACGTGACTGGCTACACCTTC. Translating it yields CSARSAEQGDVTGYTF.

V and J are TRBV6-1 and TRBJ2-5; TRBD1 matches 9 bases. The J segment lost 5 bases and the V segment lost 7 bases, leaving 11 bases of the junction unmatched. Looked up from germline, CDR1 is MNHNS and CDR2 is SASEGT. CDR3 length equals 15 residues. CDR3 sequence reads: CASNGDRVIRETQYF. CDR3 DNA sequence: TGTGCCAGCAACGGGGACAGGGTGATCCGGGAGACCCAGTACTTC.